These 25 T cell receptor beta chains were sequenced from one sample in a study of CD8 T cells in ankylosing spondylitis (dated by TCRdb to 2016 to 2017). Receptor amplification or capture employed 5' RACE. The data were produced on an Illumina HiSeq 2500. Using fastp at Q25 and MiXCR, TCRdb reprocessed the public reads and kept productive beta chains. Each entry is one CDR3 protein sequence, shown with its most common DNA and genes. Within this sample are some 250,000 distinct CDR3 sequences, with approximately 11% of them counted one time only. The top ten constitute less than 8% of the sample. Sequencing was done on a sample of blood, either unsorted or a sorted T cell fraction (not recorded which). The receptor set was obtained from a male donor with ankylosing spondylitis or in good health (not recorded which).

The table lists this clonotype with many counts. The chain couples TRBV5-6 to TRBJ1-1, with D hard to call. The CDR3 is 14 amino acids. Trimming took off 1 base at V and 6 bases at J, with 13 bases between the two ends. Germline CDR1 and CDR2: SGHDT and YYEEEE. The CDR3 is CASSLYSAFAEAFF. As DNA, the CDR3 is TGTGCCAGCAGCTTGTACTCCGCGTTCGCTGAAGCTTTCTTT.

This chain links TRBV2 with TRBJ2-5; D may be TRBD1 (6 bases). Germline CDR1 and CDR2: SNHLY and FYNNEI. V was pared by 7 bases and J by 1 base, with 13 bases between. The CDR3 is 14 amino acids. CDR3 loop: CASMQGSVQETQYF. Here the CDR3 DNA reads TGTGCCAGCATGCAGGGGAGCGTCCAAGAGACCCAGTACTTC.

V and J are TRBV7-2 and TRBJ2-1; 10 bases fit TRBD2. J gave up 3 bases and V 5 bases, and 7 bases lay outside the gene matches. The CDR3 loop spans 16 amino acids. CDR1 is SGHTA, CDR2 FQGNSA, per germline. CDR3 residues: CASSQGIAGGYNEQFF. The CDR3 DNA reads as TGTGCCAGCAGCCAGGGAATAGCGGGGGGCTACAATGAGCAGTTCTTC.

V usage is TRBV21-1 and J usage is TRBJ2-3; TRBD1 is the table's D call, not checked against the DNA. TRBV21-1 is termed a pseudogene. There are 15 residues in the CDR3. The DNA of the CDR3 is TGTGCCAGCAGCACCGAGACAGGAGAGACAGATACGCAGTATTTT. Its protein product is CASSTETGETDTQYF.

The V call is TRBV7-9, the J call TRBJ1-4, with D possibly being TRBD1 (5 bases). The CDR3 is 15 amino acids. V was cut by 1 base and J by 5 bases, with 11 bases left in between. Per the germline V gene, CDR1 is SEHNR and CDR2 is FQNEAQ (reference sequence). The CDR3 DNA reads TGTGCCAGCAGCTTAGAAGTGGGGGAGAATGAAAAACTGTTTTTT. Encoded protein: CASSLEVGENEKLFF.

This clonotype was detected many times. The chain couples TRBV27 to TRBJ2-7; D is uncertain. The CDR3 runs to 13 residues. From germline, CDR1 is MNHEY and CDR2 SMNVEV (reference sequence). The V gene lost 3 bases and the J gene lost 0 bases, with 6 bases spanning the gap. DNA for the CDR3: TGTGCCAGCAGTTTCTCCAACTCCTACGAGCAGTACTTC. It translates to CASSFSNSYEQYF.

This clonotype was detected many times. V is TRBV20-1 and J is TRBJ2-4; 10 nucleotides agree with TRBD2. V dropped 2 bases and J dropped 0; count of bases not matched to a gene: 4. Germline-derived CDR1 and CDR2 are DFQATT and SNEGSKA (reference sequence). There are 16 residues in the CDR3. The CDR3: CSARLAGDLAKNIQYF. In nucleotides, the CDR3 is TGCAGTGCTAGACTAGCGGGGGACTTAGCCAAAAACATTCAGTACTTC.

The chain employs TRBV12-3 or TRBV12-4 and TRBJ1-3; no clear D. This CDR3 contains 11 residues. With 4 bases removed from V and 3 bases from J, the gap between germline ends came to 1 base. The CDR3 here is CASSYGNTIYF. Written as DNA, the CDR3 is TGTGCCAGCAGTTATGGAAACACCATATATTTT.

Ten or more counts support this clonotype. The chain combines TRBV29-1 with TRBJ2-7; tentative D call: TRBD1 (5 bases). Looked up from germline, CDR1 is SQVTM and CDR2 is ANQGSEA. The V end was cut by 5 bases, the J end by 3 bases, with 8 bases between. This CDR3 has 11 residues. In DNA form, the CDR3 reads TGCAGCGTTTCCAGGGACTACGAGCAGTACTTC. It is translated as CSVSRDYEQYF.

This clonotype was counted at least ten times. The chain links TRBV12-3 or TRBV12-4 to TRBJ2-3, with 7 positions matching TRBD2. This CDR3 contains 13 residues. V lost 5 bases, J lost 7 bases, and 6 bases stayed unmatched. CDR3 region: CASSPPGGNTQYF. The CDR3 bases are TGTGCCAGCAGTCCTCCGGGAGGAAATACGCAGTATTTT.

About this clonotype: One base away lies a much larger clone, so this may be a sequencing read error. The V call is TRBV5-1, the J call TRBJ1-1; D might be TRBD1 (5 bases). From germline, CDR1 is SGHRS and CDR2 YFSETQ. The CDR3 has 16 amino acids. The CDR3: CTSSLFESGQGTEAFF. In nucleotides, the CDR3 is TGCACCAGCAGCTTGTTTGAGTCAGGGCAAGGCACTGAAGCTTTCTTT.

This clonotype was seen repeatedly, ten times or more. This sequence joins TRBV5-1 and TRBJ1-1, with TRBD1 matching 8 bases. The V gene's germline CDR1 is SGHRS and CDR2 YFSETQ. There are 13 residues in the CDR3. V trimming: 4 bases; J trimming: 6 bases; junction bases outside the gene matches: 5. The CDR3 protein is CASSPWTGSEAFF. The CDR3 DNA is TGCGCCAGCAGCCCATGGACAGGGTCTGAAGCTTTCTTT.

At least ten counts were recorded for this clonotype. This chain connects TRBV6-1 to TRBJ1-1, with D perhaps matching TRBD1 (5 bases). Looked up from germline, CDR1 is MNHNS and CDR2 is SASEGT. V was shortened by 5 bases and J by 0 bases, with 10 bases between the two germline ends. There are 14 residues in the CDR3. CDR3 sequence (DNA): TGTGCCAGCAGTCAAGGGGTTTTGAACACTGAAGCTTTCTTT. It yields the protein CASSQGVLNTEAFF.

This clonotype was found many times. CDR3: CASSRQGLYGYTF. The CDR3 bases are TGTGCCAGCAGTCGACAGGGCCTTTATGGCTACACCTTC. This chain joins TRBV28 and TRBJ1-2; 7 bases fit TRBD1. V trimming: 5 bases; J trimming: 5 bases; junction bases outside the gene matches: 5. The CDR3 is made up of 13 amino acids. Per the germline V gene, CDR1 is MDHEN and CDR2 is SYDVKM.

This clonotype was observed many times. V usage is TRBV6-1 and J usage is TRBJ1-1; D may be TRBD1 (6 bases). Trimming took off 8 bases at V and 4 bases at J, with 14 bases between the two ends. The CDR3 is 13 residues long. Germline V gives CDR1 MNHNS, CDR2 SASEGT. In DNA form, the CDR3 reads TGTGCCAGCGCCGGGGGCAGGGGCACTGAAGCTTTCTTT. This encodes CASAGGRGTEAFF.

This clonotype occurred many times. The chain joins TRBV7-9 to TRBJ1-5; D gene ambiguous. Germline V gene data show CDR1 as SEHNR and CDR2 as FQNEAQ (reference sequence). CDR3 size: 14 residues. V gave up 2 bases and J gave up 1 base, with 6 bases separating them. CDR3 region: CASSLPDSNQPQHF. The CDR3 DNA follows: TGTGCCAGCAGCTTACCGGACAGCAATCAGCCCCAGCATTTT.

Ten or more counts support this clonotype. The V and J genes are TRBV7-9 and TRBJ2-1; no clear D gene. Trimming took off 1 base at V and 10 bases at J, with 8 bases between the two ends. Germline CDR1 is SEHNR and CDR2 is FQNEAQ (reference sequence). This CDR3 is built from 12 residues. The CDR3 DNA is TGTGCCAGCAGCTTAGGAGTGTCGGAGCAGTTCTTC. Residues: CASSLGVSEQFF.

There are a few counts of this clonotype. V gene TRBV20-1 combines with J gene TRBJ2-5, with 7 bases fitting TRBD2. Per the germline V gene, CDR1 is DFQATT and CDR2 is SNEGSKA (reference sequence). The CDR3 length is 16 residues. CDR3 nucleotide sequence: TGCAGCTTCCCGACCCCTACAGCGGGAAACCAAGAGACCCAGTACTTC. Translating gives CSFPTPTAGNQETQYF.

The chain joins TRBV15 to TRBJ2-2, with D tentatively TRBD1 (6 bases). The CDR3 length is 16 residues. From germline, CDR1 is LNHNV and CDR2 YYDKDF (reference sequence). V dropped 6 bases and J dropped 4 bases, with 18 bases sitting between them. DNA of the CDR3: TGTGCCACCAGAGGGTTGACAGGAACTACCACCGGGGAGCTGTTTTTT. It is translated as CATRGLTGTTTGELFF.

The chain employs TRBV27 and TRBJ2-3; the D is unclear. The CDR3 contains 14 residues. The germline V gene encodes CDR1 MNHEY and CDR2 SMNVEV (reference sequence). Trimming removed 5 bases from V and 2 bases from J, with 11 bases in between. This CDR3 is CASSTPGPTDTQYF. The CDR3 DNA reads as TGTGCCAGCAGTACACCTGGGCCCACAGATACGCAGTATTTT.

This clonotype has only a few counts. The chain is built from TRBV20-1 and TRBJ2-1, with a possible D match to TRBD2 (5 bases). CDR3 size: 17 residues. The germline CDR1 and CDR2 sequences are DFQATT and SNEGSKA (reference sequence). Deletions cut 5 bases from V and 0 bases from J, with 20 bases between. The CDR3 nucleotides read TGCAGTGCTGAAAAGAGTGGCGGGTCAAACTCCTACAATGAGCAGTTCTTC. Translating it yields CSAEKSGGSNSYNEQFF.

The rearrangement joins TRBV20-1 to TRBJ2-7; 10 nucleotides line up with TRBD2. The CDR3 length is 15 residues. Per the germline V gene, CDR1 is DFQATT and CDR2 is SNEGSKA (reference sequence). V lost 5 bases to trimming and J lost 4 bases; unmatched junction nucleotides: 11. CDR3 coding DNA: TGCAGTGCTCTGATGTCTAGCGGGGGTGGGTACGAGCAGTACTTC. As protein: CSALMSSGGGYEQYF.

The rearrangement links TRBV29-1 to TRBJ2-1; tentatively, D is TRBD2 (5 bases). The germline V gene encodes CDR1 SQVTM and CDR2 ANQGSEA. The CDR3 has 11 residues. Trimming left V 4 bases short and J 6 bases short, with 7 bases between. The CDR3: CSVVRGNEQFF. The CDR3 DNA reads as TGCAGCGTTGTTCGGGGCAATGAGCAGTTCTTC.

The sample holds a few counts of this clonotype. The gene calls are TRBV11-1 and TRBJ2-1; 11 bases line up with TRBD2. CDR1 is SGHAT, CDR2 FQDESV, per germline (reference sequence). The CDR3 sequence is 16 residues long. Trimming took 5 bases from V and 7 from J; bases not matched to a gene: 10. CDR3 bases: TGTGCCAGCAGCAGCCCCGGGACTAGCGGCTATAATGAGCAGTTCTTC. Residues: CASSSPGTSGYNEQFF.

V usage is TRBV18 and J usage is TRBJ2-7, with 8 bases aligning to TRBD1. CDR1 and CDR2 (germline): KGHSH, LQKENI. J gave up 5 bases and V 6 bases, and 6 bases lay outside the gene matches. The CDR3 has 13 residues. The chain's CDR3 is CASSPGGRDEQYF. As DNA, the CDR3 is TGTGCCAGCTCGCCAGGGGGCAGGGACGAGCAGTACTTC. Complete variable domain (other parts from reference TRBV18 and TRBJ2-7): NAGVMQNPRHLVRRRGQEARLRCSPMKGHSHVYWYRQLPEEGLKFMVYLQKENIIDESGMPKERFSAEFPKEGPSILRIQQVVRGDSAAYFCASSPGGRDEQYFGPGTRLTVT.